The 23 T cell receptor beta chains in this list originate from one sample, sequenced in a study of cytomegalovirus exposure and HLA in healthy donors. This PCR relied on a set of 60 Vbeta primers and 13 Jbeta primers. Generated by immunoSEQ multiplex PCR, the TCRdb table keeps only in-frame clones and is missing some. The sample yields about 240,000 clones, around 80% seen once. The specimen sequenced was PBMCs. The source of these receptors is a boy between 10 and 17 years old in good health and CMV-seronegative.

Only one count was recorded for this clone. The chain recombines TRBV6-5 with TRBJ1-1; D is unresolved. The V end lost 2 bases, the J end lost 9 bases, and 10 bases lay between the germline ends. This CDR3 spans 12 amino acids. Germline CDR1 reads MNHEY; CDR2 reads SVGAGI. This CDR3 reads CASSYGEGKAFF. CDR3 bases: TGTGCCAGCAGTTACGGTGAGGGCAAAGCTTTCTTT.

The gene calls are TRBV5-6 and TRBJ1-6; D might be TRBD1 (6 bases). The V and J ends lost 3 bases and 6 bases respectively, with 25 bases between them. This CDR3 is built from 19 residues. The germline V gene has CDR1 SGHDT and CDR2 YYEEEE. This chain's CDR3 is CASSSFLTQGATSNSPLHF. The CDR3 coding sequence is TGTGCCAGCAGCTCCTTCCTCACACAGGGTGCAACGTCTAATTCACCCCTCCACTTT.

The rearrangement joins TRBV19 to TRBJ2-7; 10 bases line up with TRBD1. Trimming removed 4 bases from V and 5 bases from J; junction bases left unmatched: 11. This CDR3 contains 16 residues. The germline CDR1 and CDR2 sequences are LNHDA and SQIVND (reference sequence). CDR3 protein: CASSRTLGQGIHEQYF. CDR3 coding DNA: TGTGCCAGTAGTAGAACGTTGGGACAGGGGATACACGAGCAGTACTTC.

The CDR3, as DNA: TGTGCCAGCAGTTATAGGGGCGCTGAAGCTTTCTTT. Encoded protein: CASSYRGAEAFF. V is TRBV6-9 and J is TRBJ1-1; D perhaps matches TRBD1 (5 bases). CDR1 and CDR2 (germline): MNHGY, SVAAGI. V was trimmed by 2 bases and J by 6 bases, leaving 7 bases between them. The CDR3 consists of 12 residues.

V is TRBV5-4 and J is TRBJ1-1; the D is unclear. CDR1 SGHNT and CDR2 YYREEE come from the germline V gene (reference sequence). The CDR3 length is 14 residues. V gave up 5 bases and J gave up 1 base, with 12 bases separating them. The chain's CDR3 is CASSPRVRNTEAFF. CDR3 nucleotides: TGTGCCAGCAGTCCCCGGGTCCGGAACACTGAAGCTTTCTTT.

The CDR3 region is CASSPALAREKLFF. The CDR3 DNA sequence: TGTGCCAGCTCACCAGCTTTAGCTCGAGAAAAACTGTTTTTT. The chain carries TRBV18 and TRBJ1-4, with unresolved D. This CDR3 is built from 14 residues. Germline CDR1 is KGHSH and CDR2 is LQKENI. V was pared by 2 bases and J by 8 bases, with 12 bases between.

The J gene is TRBJ2-5, the V gene TRBV9; TRBD2 aligns across 10 bases. Trimming at V came to 0 bases and at J to 5 bases, leaving 7 bases not matched to a gene. The CDR3 runs to 16 residues. Germline V CDR1 and CDR2: SGDLS, YYNGEE. CDR3 bases: TGTGCCAGCAGCGTAGGAGGACTAGCGGCAGGGGAGACCCAGTACTTC. Encoded protein: CASSVGGLAAGETQYF.

The chain links TRBV10-2 to TRBJ1-5; 7 bases are a match to TRBD1. Per germline, CDR1 WSHSY and CDR2 SAAADI. Germline trimming cut 8 bases from V and 0 bases from J; bases unmatched to any gene: 7. This CDR3 spans 15 amino acids. The CDR3: CASGGTAYSNQPQHF. CDR3 sequence (DNA): TGCGCCAGCGGGGGGACAGCTTATAGCAATCAGCCCCAGCATTTT.

This sequence joins TRBV19 and TRBJ1-2; 7 nucleotides align to TRBD1. This CDR3 has 13 residues. V gave up 4 bases and J gave up 7 bases; unmatched junction bases: 6. From germline, CDR1 is LNHDA and CDR2 SQIVND (reference sequence). The CDR3 bases are TGTGCCAGTAGTACAAGAACAGGGGCTGGCTACACCTTC. This codes for CASSTRTGAGYTF. Based on the CDR3 plus reference TRBV19 and TRBJ1-2, the full variable domain is DGGITQSPKYLFRKEGQNVTLSCEQNLNHDAMYWYRQDPGQGLRLIYYSQIVNDFQKGDIAEGYSVSREKKESFPLTVTSAQKNPTAFYLCASSTRTGAGYTFGSGTRLTVV.

This clone came up once. The chain employs TRBV2 and TRBJ2-1; D gene uncertain. The V gene's germline CDR1 is SNHLY and CDR2 FYNNEI. Trimming shortened V by 6 bases and J by 0 bases, and 15 bases separated the two germline ends. The CDR3 is 16 amino acids. The CDR3 bases are TGTGCCAGCAGAGATGAGCACAGATCCTCCTACAATGAGCAGTTCTTC. Its translation: CASRDEHRSSYNEQFF.

With respect to this clone: Other DNA variants within this sample encode the same CDR3. The chain employs TRBV5-4 and TRBJ2-1; 14 positions agree with TRBD2. The CDR3 has 16 amino acids. Germline values: CDR1 SGHNT, CDR2 YYREEE (reference sequence). The trim removed 0 bases at V and 6 bases at J, leaving 2 bases unmatched. The CDR3 loop reads CASSLGTSGRSNEQFF. The DNA of the CDR3 is TGTGCCAGCAGCTTGGGGACTAGCGGGAGGAGCAATGAGCAGTTCTTC.

This clone came up once. The chain recombines TRBV13 with TRBJ1-2, with 7 bases fitting TRBD1. CDR1 is PRHDT, CDR2 FYEKMQ, per germline (reference sequence). The V segment lost 3 bases and the J segment 5 bases; nucleotides outside the gene matches: 6. CDR3 length equals 14 residues. This CDR3 reads CASSLEGAEYGYTF. As DNA, the CDR3 is TGTGCCAGCAGCTTGGAGGGGGCGGAATATGGCTACACCTTC.

This sequence joins TRBV6-1 and TRBJ2-2, with a tentative D call TRBD2 (6 bases). CDR3 length: 14 residues. The ends were cut back, 10 bases at V and 1 base at J, with 13 bases in the middle. Germline assignment: CDR1 MNHNS and CDR2 SASEGT. The CDR3 coding sequence is TGTGCCACCCCCGGGACTCAGAACACCGGGGAGCTGTTTTTT. Its translation: CATPGTQNTGELFF.

As for this clone: At one end the junction does not follow the germline gene, possibly because of a read error. This chain uses TRBV20-1 with TRBJ2-1; no reliable D call. This CDR3 comprises 9 residues. Germline V CDR1 and CDR2: DFQATT, SNEGSKA (reference sequence). CDR3 region: CSAAGSPIF. Here the CDR3 DNA reads TGCAGTGCGGCCGGGTCCCCCATCTTC.

This clone was counted only a few times. The chain combines TRBV5-6 with TRBJ1-4, with TRBD1 as a possible D gene (6 bases). From germline, CDR1 is SGHDT and CDR2 YYEEEE. This CDR3 has 15 residues. Trimming stripped 4 bases from V and 7 bases from J, with 17 bases between. CDR3 amino acids: CASSQEPGDTEKLFF. The DNA of the CDR3 is TGTGCCAGCAGCCAAGAGCCAGGGGACACTGAAAAACTGTTTTTT.

The J gene is TRBJ2-1, the V gene TRBV11-2, with D maybe TRBD2 (5 bases). The CDR3 extends over 14 amino acids. With 4 bases removed from V and 7 bases from J, the gap between germline ends came to 14 bases. Per germline, CDR1 SGHAT and CDR2 FQNNGV. The CDR3 nucleotides read TGTGCCAGCAGCTCCAGCGGAATCGTGAATGAGCAGTTCTTC. Its protein is CASSSSGIVNEQFF.

The chain combines TRBV6-5 with TRBJ2-7; 9 nucleotides line up with TRBD2. The CDR3 extends over 15 amino acids. V gave up 2 bases and J gave up 1 base; unmatched junction bases: 3. Germline-derived CDR1 and CDR2 are MNHEY and SVGAGI. The CDR3 DNA sequence: TGTGCCAGCAGTTACGGTAGCGGGAGTTCCTACGAGCAGTACTTC. Amino acid sequence: CASSYGSGSSYEQYF.

The chain is built from TRBV7-2 and TRBJ2-2; D gene ambiguous. The CDR3 sequence is 16 residues long. CDR1 and CDR2 (germline): SGHTA, FQGNSA. V was cut by 5 bases and J by 4 bases, with 17 bases left in between. CDR3 loop: CASSPSGPGPTGELFF. DNA of the CDR3: TGTGCCAGCAGCCCATCTGGCCCGGGTCCCACCGGGGAGCTGTTTTTT.

CDR3 DNA sequence: TGCGCCAGCAGTGAGGCTAGGGCTAGCGGGAGAGGGGAGACCCAGTACTTC. Its protein is CASSEARASGRGETQYF. The chain employs TRBV10-2 and TRBJ2-5, with TRBD2 matching 10 bases. V was clipped by 2 bases and J by 5 bases; unmatched bases: 11. This CDR3 is built from 17 residues. The germline gives CDR1 WSHSY, CDR2 SAAADI.

The chain combines TRBV25-1 with TRBJ2-2; D gene unclear. This CDR3 has 14 residues. Per the germline V gene, CDR1 is MGHDK and CDR2 is SYGVNS. The V end was cut by 3 bases, the J end by 3 bases, with 8 bases between. The CDR3 reads CASSDSSDTGELFF. CDR3 nucleotide sequence: TGTGCCAGCAGTGACTCAAGCGACACCGGGGAGCTGTTTTTT.

This clone was found once. This CDR3 reads CSVEDQGASGYTF. CDR3 sequence (DNA): TGCAGCGTTGAAGATCAGGGGGCGTCTGGCTACACCTTC. V usage is TRBV29-1 and J usage is TRBJ1-2; 8 positions agree with TRBD1. Germline CDR1 SQVTM, CDR2 ANQGSEA. The CDR3 covers 13 residues. V shed 0 bases and J 7 bases; nucleotides not matched to a gene: 4.

The CDR3 bases are TGTGCCACCCAGGGGCTGGGAAACACCGGGGAGCTGTTTTTT. Its translation is CATQGLGNTGELFF. The chain uses TRBV10-3 and TRBJ2-2, with D perhaps matching TRBD1 (6 bases). The CDR3 totals 14 residues. V shed 10 bases and J shed 2 bases, with 14 bases lying between them. The V gene's germline CDR1 is ENHRY and CDR2 SYGVKD.

V and J are TRBV2 and TRBJ2-5, with 11 positions matching TRBD1. V lost 11 bases to trimming and J lost 11 bases; unmatched junction nucleotides: 16. The germline V gene encodes CDR1 SNHLY and CDR2 FYNNEI. This CDR3 has 14 residues. The CDR3 sequence: CAGLRDRGLREQYF. In nucleotides, the CDR3 is TGTGCCGGACTCCGGGACAGGGGGTTAAGAGAGCAGTACTTC.